Each of the 15 T cell receptor beta chains below was sequenced from the same sample in a study of technical replicates of blood from several donors. TCRdb's copy holds only in-frame clones and misses some; the assay was immunoSEQ multiplex PCR. The sample records about 97,000 clones, about 95% being singletons. The sequencing sample was made of T cells isolated from PBMCs. The receptors stem from a human donor in good health.

The chain recombines TRBV11-3 with TRBJ2-7; TRBD2 matches 8 bases. Per the germline V gene, CDR1 is SGHNT and CDR2 is YENEEA. CDR3 size: 17 residues. V shed 1 base and J 2 bases; nucleotides not matched to a gene: 10. CDR3 sequence reads: CASSLGPLAVFTYEQYF. The CDR3 DNA reads as TGTGCCAGCAGCTTAGGCCCACTAGCGGTATTCACCTACGAGCAGTACTTC.

The count of this clone is one. This chain joins TRBV18 and TRBJ2-5; TRBD2 is a possible D gene (6 bases). The CDR3 runs 15 residues. With 3 bases removed from V and 2 bases from J, the gap between germline ends came to 13 bases. CDR1 and CDR2 (germline): KGHSH, LQKENI. The CDR3 nucleotides are TGTGCCAGCTCACCTACGCGGGACGCTCAAGAGACCCAGTACTTC. It is translated as CASSPTRDAQETQYF.

This rearrangement joins TRBV18 to TRBJ2-3; 9 bases agree with TRBD1. J lost 7 bases, V lost 3 bases, and 2 bases had no gene match. This CDR3 has 13 residues. CDR1 KGHSH and CDR2 LQKENI come from the germline V gene. The CDR3 DNA follows: TGTGCCAGCTCACCGGGGACAGGGAATACGCAGTATTTT. Its protein is CASSPGTGNTQYF.

The chain carries TRBV11-3 and TRBJ1-2; 9 bases fit TRBD1. The CDR3 is 13 amino acids. Germline assignment: CDR1 SGHNT and CDR2 YENEEA. Trimming at V came to 7 bases and at J to 7 bases, leaving 7 bases not matched to a gene. The CDR3 DNA follows: TGTGCCAGCAACAGGGGGCGGTGCGGTGGCTACACCTTC. It specifies CASNRGRCGGYTF.

This clone was seen just once. This chain joins TRBV5-1 and TRBJ2-1, with 7 bases aligning to TRBD2. This CDR3 region has 15 residues. Trimming at V came to 0 bases and at J to 2 bases, leaving 2 bases not matched to a gene. Germline V gives CDR1 SGHRS, CDR2 YFSETQ. The chain's CDR3 is CASSLALAAYNEQFF. The CDR3 DNA reads as TGCGCCAGCAGCTTGGCCCTAGCGGCCTACAATGAGCAGTTCTTC.

The genes are TRBV9 and TRBJ2-7; D is unresolved. CDR1 is SGDLS and CDR2 is YYNGEE in the germline V gene. The CDR3 covers 13 residues. Trimming shortened V by 0 bases and J by 9 bases, and 13 bases separated the two germline ends. The DNA for the CDR3 is TGTGCCAGCAGCGTAGACCCTACTAAGCTGCAGTACTTC. This gives the protein CASSVDPTKLQYF.

On this clone: Other nucleotide sequences from this sample produce the same CDR3. The rearrangement joins TRBV27 to TRBJ1-5, with D unclear. Germline V gene data show CDR1 as MNHEY and CDR2 as SMNVEV (reference sequence). Deletions cut 3 bases from V and 2 bases from J, with 5 bases between. This CDR3 comprises 13 residues. The CDR3 loop reads CASSLSGNQPQHF. For the CDR3, the DNA is TGTGCCAGCAGTTTGAGTGGCAATCAGCCCCAGCATTTT.

This chain connects TRBV9 to TRBJ2-2; no definite D call. The germline V and J ends were trimmed by 4 bases and 3 bases, with 13 bases remaining between them. The germline V gene has CDR1 SGDLS and CDR2 YYNGEE. The CDR3 loop spans 15 amino acids. This CDR3 reads CASSLENGHTGELFF. The CDR3 DNA sequence: TGTGCCAGCAGCCTCGAGAACGGTCACACCGGGGAGCTGTTTTTT.

This rearrangement joins TRBV7-2 to TRBJ1-5; maybe TRBD1 (6 bases). The CDR3 consists of 16 residues. CDR1 and CDR2 from the germline V gene are SGHTA and FQGNSA. With 2 bases removed from V and 3 bases from J, the gap between germline ends came to 14 bases. The CDR3 reads CASSLWAGENNQPQHF. DNA for the CDR3: TGTGCCAGCAGCTTATGGGCAGGGGAAAACAATCAGCCCCAGCATTTT.

The V and J genes are TRBV5-5 and TRBJ2-7, with D hard to call. Trimming left V 0 bases short and J 3 bases short, with 4 bases between. The CDR3 is 12 amino acids. In germline, CDR1 is SGHKS, CDR2 YYEKEE (reference sequence). CDR3 bases: TGTGCCAGCAGCTTGGACGGCTACGAGCAGTACTTC. Amino acids: CASSLDGYEQYF. The variable domain in full, with the rest retrieved from reference TRBV5-5 and TRBJ2-7, is DAGVTQSPTHLIKTRGQQVTLRCSPISGHKSVSWYQQVLGQGPQFIFQYYEKEERGRGNFPDRFSARQFPNYSSELNVNALLLGDSALYLCASSLDGYEQYFGPGTRLTVT.

V usage is TRBV2 and J usage is TRBJ1-2, with 9 bases identical to TRBD1. This CDR3 has 15 amino acids. In germline, CDR1 is SNHLY, CDR2 FYNNEI. J was trimmed by 3 bases and V by 8 bases; bases with no gene match: 10. CDR3 sequence reads: CASSAGTGRDYGYTF. The CDR3 bases are TGTGCCAGCTCGGCCGGGACAGGGAGAGACTATGGCTACACCTTC.

The rearrangement joins TRBV28 to TRBJ2-6, with TRBD2 matching 7 bases. The DNA end is a closer match to TRBJ2-7, so the J assignment may be wrong. This CDR3 is built from 14 residues. Germline CDR1 and CDR2: MDHEN and SYDVKM. The CDR3 reads CASRGLPKLCEQYF. CDR3 DNA sequence: TGTGCCAGCAGGGGACTACCGAAATTATGCGAGCAGTACTTC.

The chain combines TRBV27 with TRBJ1-1; TRBD1 matches at 8 bases. CDR1 and CDR2 (germline): MNHEY, SMNVEV (reference sequence). V was clipped by 5 bases and J by 4 bases; unmatched bases: 9. The CDR3 is 15 residues long. The CDR3 DNA is TGTGCCAGCAGTCAGACTGGACAGGGCAGCACTGAAGCTTTCTTT. Residues: CASSQTGQGSTEAFF.

The chain joins TRBV19 to TRBJ2-3; TRBD1 aligns across 7 bases. The CDR3 spans 15 residues. Germline lookup yields CDR1 LNHDA and CDR2 SQIVND (reference sequence). Unmatched junction bases numbered 10, after V lost 3 bases and J lost 7 bases. CDR3 loop: CASSMIGQVLNTQYF. The DNA of the CDR3 is TGTGCCAGTAGTATGATTGGACAGGTTCTGAATACGCAGTATTTT.

CDR3 coding DNA: TGTGCCAGCACCCTGGGACTAGCGGGAAAAGAGACCCAGTACTTC. Translated: CASTLGLAGKETQYF. The chain carries TRBV11-2 and TRBJ2-5, with 13 bases that match TRBD2. Germline lookup yields CDR1 SGHAT and CDR2 FQNNGV. This CDR3 spans 15 amino acids. V was clipped by 7 bases and J by 3 bases; unmatched bases: 5.